The clone carrying this TCR beta chain was picked up a small number of times. Its antigen is unknown. These data originate in a study of blood T cells in healthy people across ages. The ends lost 5 bases at V and 13 bases at J; junction bases unmatched: 9. The V gene's germline CDR1 is MNHEY and CDR2 SMNVEV (reference sequence). The CDR3 spans 14 residues. The second PCR ran roughly 6 to 11 cycles with a sample-barcoded 5' primer and J-beta primers. TCRdb ran MiXCR on the 5' RACE reads and lists one entry per CDR3 protein. Among fewer than 600,000 distinct CDR3 sequences listed, 25% to 35% were seen once. General study findings and limits: Age showed a roughly linear inverse relationship with TCR beta diversity per million T cells.

This sample also belongs to another study, concerning T cells of mothers and their children. From that second work: Sample barcodes and 2-4 random nucleotides were added by the M1S primer of the second PCR.

Sequencing was performed on blood. This sequence was found in a boy younger than 10 in good health. The chain uses TRBV27 and TRBJ2-5; 14 nucleotides agree with TRBD2. The CDR3: CASSGGTSGSPAYF. The CDR3 DNA is TGTGCCAGCAGTGGGGGGACTAGCGGGAGTCCGGCGTACTTC.